One TCR beta chain is described in this entry. Its antigen is unknown. The V and J ends lost 4 bases and 5 bases respectively, with 12 bases between them. The CDR3 runs to 14 residues. Per germline, CDR1 SGHNT and CDR2 YENEEA. Each patient's primary melanoma had been removed surgically, with risk of metastatic recurrence. This entry is derived from a study of primary melanoma T cells and metastatic recurrence. Broader study findings: Independent of thickness, ulceration, mitotic rate and age, T-cell fraction reportedly predicted outcome. Regardless of ulceration, mitotic rate or nodal disease, >20% T-cell fraction appeared protective. Primary melanomas may harbor an effective T-cell antitumor response, authors suggested.

Sequencing was performed with immunoSEQ multiplex PCR; in TCRdb, only in-frame clones are kept and a portion is missing. The top ten hold 9.5% to 14% of the sample, which has approximately 200 clones, roughly 92% seen once. The chain uses TRBV11-3 and TRBJ2-1; D is possibly TRBD2 (7 bases). Specimen: melanoma tumor tissue. The clonotype was recovered from a human donor with melanoma. Here the CDR3 DNA reads TGTGCCAGCAGCTCACGGGGGGCCCACAATGAGCAGTTCTTC. It codes for CASSSRGAHNEQFF.